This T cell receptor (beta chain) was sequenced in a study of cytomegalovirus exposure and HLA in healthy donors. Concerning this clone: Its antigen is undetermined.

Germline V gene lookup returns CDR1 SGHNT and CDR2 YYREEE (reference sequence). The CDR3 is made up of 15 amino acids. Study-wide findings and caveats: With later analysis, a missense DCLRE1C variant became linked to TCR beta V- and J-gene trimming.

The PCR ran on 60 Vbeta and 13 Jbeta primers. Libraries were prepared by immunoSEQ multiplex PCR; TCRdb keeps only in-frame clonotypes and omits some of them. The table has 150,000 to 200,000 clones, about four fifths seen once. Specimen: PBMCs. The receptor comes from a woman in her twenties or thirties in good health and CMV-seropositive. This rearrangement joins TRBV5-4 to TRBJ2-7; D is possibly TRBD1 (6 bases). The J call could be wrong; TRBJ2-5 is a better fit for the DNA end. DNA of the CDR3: TGTGCCAGCAGCTTAAGACAGGCCGTTCAAGAGACCCAGTACTTC. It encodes CASSLRQAVQETQYF.